This is a list of T cell receptor beta chains from one sample in a study of naive and memory T cell subsets. TCRdb re-called the UMI-ligation and nested PCR reads with MiXCR, one entry per CDR3 protein. The table shows 98,000 or so distinct CDR3 sequences, with about 15% occurring only once. The specimen sequenced was naive CD8+ T cells from blood. The receptors come from a human donor in good health. CDR3s include the opening cysteine and the closing phenylalanine or tryptophan. The D gene is left open where the match is weak. Only some rows state a clone size, as once, few, many or a class for expanded clones.

d_call	v_call	clone_size	j_call	cdr3_length	cdr3_aa	cdr3_nt
TRBD1	TRBV7-3	-	TRBJ2-7	14	CASSQTGGLGEQYF	TGTGCCAGCAGCCAGACAGGGGGCCTGGGGGAGCAGTACTTC
-	TRBV6-1	many	TRBJ2-7	11	CASTSSYEQYF	TGTGCCAGCACCAGCTCCTACGAGCAGTACTTC
TRBD2	TRBV15	many	TRBJ2-3	16	CATSSRLAGEQDTQYF	TGTGCCACCAGCTCAAGACTAGCGGGAGAACAAGATACGCAGTATTTT
TRBD2	TRBV10-3	few	TRBJ2-7	14	CAITSGSRAYEQYF	TGTGCCATCACGAGCGGGAGTAGGGCCTACGAGCAGTACTTC
TRBD1	TRBV20-1	-	TRBJ1-5	14	CSASRQGIGQPQHF	TGCAGTGCCAGCCGACAGGGGATCGGTCAGCCCCAGCATTTT
-	TRBV6-2/TRBV6-3	-	TRBJ2-7	13	CASSPGAAYEQYF	TGTGCCAGCAGCCCGGGAGCCGCCTACGAGCAGTACTTC
-	TRBV19	-	TRBJ2-6	15	CASSISAGGANVLTF	TGTGCCAGTAGTATTTCGGCCGGGGGGGCCAACGTCCTGACTTTC
-	TRBV24-1	medium-sized	TRBJ2-1	16	CATSDFGGASYNEQFF	TGTGCCACCAGTGATTTTGGCGGAGCCTCCTACAATGAGCAGTTCTTC
-	TRBV20-1	few	TRBJ1-1	12	CSAHGDRLEAFF	TGCAGTGCCCACGGAGACCGGCTTGAAGCTTTCTTT
-	TRBV4-1	-	TRBJ1-2	12	CASSQVPYGYTF	TGCGCCAGCAGCCAAGTCCCGTATGGCTACACCTTC
-	TRBV12-3/TRBV12-4	-	TRBJ2-3	12	CASRPSTDTQYF	TGTGCCAGCAGGCCTAGCACAGATACGCAGTATTTT
TRBD1	TRBV6-1	many	TRBJ2-7	13	CASRQGPSYEQYF	TGTGCCAGCCGACAGGGGCCGTCCTACGAGCAGTACTTC
-	TRBV12-3/TRBV12-4	-	TRBJ2-1	15	CASRRGGSSYNEQFF	TGTGCCAGCAGGCGAGGGGGATCCTCCTACAATGAGCAGTTCTTC
-	TRBV6-1	-	TRBJ2-7	12	CASSEVPYEQYF	TGTGCCAGCAGTGAAGTGCCCTACGAGCAGTACTTC
-	TRBV4-2	-	TRBJ2-1	14	CASSQERRGDEQFF	TGTGCCAGCAGCCAAGAACGGAGGGGGGATGAGCAGTTCTTC
TRBD1	TRBV7-9	many	TRBJ2-7	15	CASSPFTGGIYEQYF	TGTGCCAGCAGCCCCTTTACAGGGGGAATATACGAGCAGTACTTC
-	TRBV5-1	-	TRBJ2-1	14	CASSLPPSYNEQFF	TGCGCCAGCAGCTTGCCCCCCTCCTACAATGAGCAGTTCTTC
TRBD2	TRBV29-1	-	TRBJ2-3	14	CSVDARGGRDTQYF	TGCAGCGTTGATGCGCGGGGGGGTAGAGATACGCAGTATTTT
-	TRBV6-6	-	TRBJ2-5	16	CASSPYLGLPQETQYF	TGTGCCAGCAGTCCCTACCTAGGACTACCCCAAGAGACCCAGTACTTC
-	TRBV25-1	few	TRBJ1-1	13	CASREAGNTEAFF	TGTGCCAGCAGGGAGGCGGGGAACACTGAAGCTTTCTTT
-	TRBV9	-	TRBJ2-7	15	CASSVATTPEYEQYF	TGTGCCAGCAGCGTAGCTACTACCCCAGAATACGAGCAGTACTTC
-	TRBV25-1	few	TRBJ1-1	14	CASSDSWQQTEAFF	TGTGCCAGCAGTGATTCTTGGCAGCAGACTGAAGCTTTCTTT